This T cell receptor beta chain was retrieved from a study of cytomegalovirus exposure and HLA in healthy donors (dated by TCRdb to 2016 to 2017). The study in broad terms: In an earlier analysis of around 540 of the donors, less than 350 Gb of sequence data and 117 million unique TCR beta sequences from about 190 million T cells were reported. An early release covering around 630 HLA-typed donors comprised about 290 gigabases of sequencing data and 85 million to 100 million unique TCR sequences. Of the roughly 430 genotyped donors, approximately 83% fell in the genetic ancestry cluster associated with self-reported Caucasian donors. The aim of the study was to test whether cataloging public T cell receptors could identify signatures of past pathogen exposure. Using immunosequencing, the study profiled T cell repertoires from 640 or so subjects and related those repertoires to cytomegalovirus serostatus. In addition to the first cohort of 650 to 800 subjects, a separate validation cohort of approximately 130 different subjects was used. To predict cytomegalovirus infection status, the study brought together high-throughput TCR immunosequencing, statistical association of individual TCRs with disease status, and machine learning. To study patterns of TCR occurrence, a later analysis re-analyzed previously published TCR beta repertoires from 500 to 850 donors and added high-resolution HLA genotyping. Rather than using new phenotypic data, the later analysis identified candidate immune exposures from TCR beta sequences and from how often those sequences occurred across donors. An earlier analysis of around 580 of the donors used high-throughput TCR beta sequencing to judge whether each TCR beta V gene segment behaved as functional or pseudogenic. Alongside the repertoire data, information on donor age, sex, ethnicity and CMV serostatus was compiled. A later genetic analysis took genome-wide SNP genotypes for about 55% of the roughly 700 donors and used that subset as a discovery cohort. Every repertoire in the discovery cohort had been generated on one and the same sequencing platform. Both class I and class II loci were covered by HLA typing, at four-digit resolution. The number of typed donors differed by locus: about 629-630 for A, B, C, DRB1 and DQB1; some 500 for DQA1; fewer than 610 for DPA1; and about 450 for DPB1. A handful of DR-DQ haplotypes were treated as single units for association and clustering because of strong linkage in the cohort. Among around 400 genotyped donors of the cohort, an average of about 240,000 unique TCR beta nucleotide sequences were sequenced per donor, 15% to 20% of them non-productive. Study-wide findings and limitations: In an earlier analysis of some 500 of the donors, most TCR beta V segments were observed in productive rearrangements about 87% or about 30% of the time, broadly matching IMGT annotations. A later analysis reported that several top co-occurrence clusters appeared linked to parvovirus B19, influenza, CMV and Epstein-Barr virus. In a later analysis, HLA-associated TCR beta chains were found to be more clonally expanded and to have lower generation probabilities than equally common non-associated chains. According to a later analysis, TCR association rates differed among HLA loci, with DRB1 alleles showing the most associated TCRs and HLA-C alleles showing the fewest. A later genetic analysis reported fewer N-insertions in productive TCRs among donors in an Asian-associated ancestry cluster than the approximately 670-donor mean. The authors suggested that the approach could potentially be generalized to other disease states and immunological phenotypes. A cluster of highly shared sequence variants was judged likely to represent a technical artifact of the sequencing pipeline. The study listed approximately 150 TCR beta chains as associated with cytomegalovirus. Some IMGT-functional V segments, including TRBV6-2 and TRBV6-3, could not be told apart with the 87-base-pair reads, so those segments were excluded. The only immune exposure information available for the cohort was CMV serostatus. An association between a missense DCLRE1C variant and V-gene and J-gene trimming of TCR beta chains was found in a later genetic analysis and replicated in an independent cohort. Three of the identified cytomegalovirus-associated TCR beta chains were confirmed in vitro to be specific for cytomegalovirus antigens. When HLA alleles, especially DR and DQ, strongly co-occurred, attributing TCR associations to individual alleles was difficult. Linkage disequilibrium might explain the correlated functional status among segregating V segments, but an unknown experimental factor could not be ruled out. In this cohort, only TCR beta chains were sequenced, and detectable features were limited by the absence of alpha or paired-chain data. Most TCR sequences were seen in very few donors, while some public TCRs were found in many individuals. Because counts were too low, 15 to 20 rarely observed V segments, including chromosome 9 orphons, were left out of the earlier analysis of 587 of the donors. A further reported finding was that TCR beta sequences accurately predicted the HLA-A and HLA-B alleles for most subjects in the first cohort. Because some donors lacked HLA typing at each locus, the association tests relied only on the typed subset. Specific HLA alleles were associated with some 15,000 TCR beta sequences at a false discovery rate of 0.05 in a later analysis. The presence/absence analyses assumed that sequencing depth was roughly uniform across donors, and that assumption may not be true. In a later analysis, most CMV-associated TCR beta chains were found to appear HLA-restricted, with HLA associations seemingly driven largely by CMV exposure. Cytomegalovirus status was reported to be diagnosed by the classifier with high specificity and sensitivity in both the original and validation cohorts.

In total, more than 500 healthy bone marrow donors made up the cohort. At the time of sampling, all cohort members were nominally healthy, though unrecorded immune exposures were likely present. The donor was CMV seropositive and was included in the group of some 290 seropositive cohort members. A peripheral blood sample was provided by each donor, and peripheral blood mononuclear cells were used for TCR beta sequencing. The Qiagen DNeasy Blood Extraction Kit was used to extract genomic DNA from the blood cell samples. In its sample, this clone was seen a few times. What this receptor recognizes is not known. It has no much larger one-base neighbor in the sample; base qualities were not kept. Per the germline V gene, SGHDT is the CDR1 and YYEEEE is the CDR2. V is cut back by 4 bases and J by 3 bases, with 4 bases in the junction unmatched. The CDR3 goes from the cysteine to the phenylalanine over 14 residues. Just the 42-base CDR3 DNA is kept, in frame starting at base 1.

The library was built by means of the immunoSEQ multiplex PCR assay. The multiplex PCR relied on a mix of 60 forward primers for TCR Vbeta segments and 13 reverse primers for TCR Jbeta segments. Amplification of the CDR3 region of rearranged TCR beta genes was performed with a multiplex PCR assay on genomic DNA. The Illumina HiSeq System was used to sequence the amplified TCR beta libraries as 87-base-pair reads. Turning to the authors' computational methods: In a later analysis, tens of millions of unique TCR beta chains were counted across the 500 to 850 repertoires, and around 10 million of these chains were shared by at least two donors. Raw reads were error-corrected and collapsed into unique sequences by a nearest-neighbor algorithm in which closely related sequences were merged to remove PCR and sequencing errors. V, D and J gene segments were assigned by aligning CDR3 sequences to IMGT reference sequences. For a sequence to be retained, at least a six-nucleotide match to both a V gene segment and a J gene segment was required. Rearrangements were called productive when the CDR3 lacked stop codons and stayed in frame with V and J; all others were non-productive. CDR3 was defined by IMGT convention, running from the second conserved V-encoded cysteine to the conserved J-encoded phenylalanine. The earlier analysis of more than 450 of the donors excluded sequences that lacked an unambiguous match to a single V gene segment. In an earlier analysis of approximately 590 of the donors, a V segment was called functional when productive rearrangements were above 56.7%, and segregating when the standard deviation between donors exceeded 5%. A statistical classification framework was built to diagnose cytomegalovirus status from the catalog of TCR beta chain sequences. V and J gene assignment, in a later analysis, came from comparing TCR nucleotide sequences with IMGT/GENE-DB human TR gene sequences. In a later analysis, CDR3 sequences and most-parsimonious VDJ recombination scenarios were assigned using the TCRdist pipeline. In a later analysis, each TCR beta chain was defined by its CDR3 amino acid sequence together with its V-gene family, and reads without a unique V-gene family were excluded. To address suspected cross-contamination and a sequencing artifact, a later analysis removed a few hundred highly shared, low-generation-probability nucleotide sequences. In a later analysis, a clonal expansion index for each public chain was calculated from normalized within-repertoire ranks of inferred template counts. A later analysis computed generation probabilities with a VDJ recombination model fitted to out-of-frame rearrangements, and checked the results against IGoR. Hypergeometric tests were used in a later analysis to score TCR-TCR, TCR-HLA and TCR-CMV co-occurrence, with a repertoire-size bias correction applied to the TCR pairs. To estimate false discovery rates, a later analysis permuted the HLA or CMV assignments 20 times. In a later analysis, co-occurring TCRs were grouped with DBSCAN, and TCRdist sequence similarity was added when clustering was performed within HLA-allele-positive subsets. For co-occurrence clustering, repertoires with fewer than 30,000 or more than 120,000 public chains were excluded, along with roughly 5 repertoires with anomalous nucleotide sharing. Imported from immuneACCESS, the table was reduced by TCRdb to in-frame sequences with V and J called. These copies leave out some clones; in studies compared against another copy, an unresolved V gene accounts for under half, and the cause of the remainder is not known. From that table come the V and J calls and clone size; the DNA was used to work out D and trimming. The table for this sample lists around 54,000 clones; around 82% of them were counted only once. The leading ten clones occupy 8.1% of the sample.

The sequence was collected from a man aged 25-45 years in good health and CMV-seropositive. Here the chain combines TRBV5-6 and TRBJ2-5, with 9 central nucleotides matching TRBD2. Sequenced material: PBMCs. The sequence in DNA is TGTGCCAGCAGCCCCGCGGGGGGGGAAGAGACCCAGTACTTC. Its product reads: CASSPAGGEETQYF.